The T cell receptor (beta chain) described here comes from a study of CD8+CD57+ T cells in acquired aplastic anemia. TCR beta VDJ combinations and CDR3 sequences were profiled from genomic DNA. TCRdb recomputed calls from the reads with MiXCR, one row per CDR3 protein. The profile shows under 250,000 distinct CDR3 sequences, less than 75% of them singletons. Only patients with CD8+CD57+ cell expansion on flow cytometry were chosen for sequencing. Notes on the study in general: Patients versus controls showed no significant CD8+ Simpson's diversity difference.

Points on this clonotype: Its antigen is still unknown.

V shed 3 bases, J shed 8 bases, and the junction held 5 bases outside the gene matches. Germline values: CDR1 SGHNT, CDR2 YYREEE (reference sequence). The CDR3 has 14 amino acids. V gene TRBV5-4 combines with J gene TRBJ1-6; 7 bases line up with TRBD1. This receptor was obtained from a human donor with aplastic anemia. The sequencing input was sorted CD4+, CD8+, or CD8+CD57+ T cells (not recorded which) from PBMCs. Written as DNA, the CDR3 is TGTGCCAGCAGCTCCCGGGACAGCTATTCACCCCTCCACTTT. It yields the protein CASSSRDSYSPLHF. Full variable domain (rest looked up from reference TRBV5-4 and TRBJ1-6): ETGVTQSPTHLIKTRGQQVTLRCSSQSGHNTVSWYQQALGQGPQFIFQYYREEENGRGNFPPRFSGLQFPNYSSELNVNALELDDSALYLCASSSRDSYSPLHFGNGTRLTVT.